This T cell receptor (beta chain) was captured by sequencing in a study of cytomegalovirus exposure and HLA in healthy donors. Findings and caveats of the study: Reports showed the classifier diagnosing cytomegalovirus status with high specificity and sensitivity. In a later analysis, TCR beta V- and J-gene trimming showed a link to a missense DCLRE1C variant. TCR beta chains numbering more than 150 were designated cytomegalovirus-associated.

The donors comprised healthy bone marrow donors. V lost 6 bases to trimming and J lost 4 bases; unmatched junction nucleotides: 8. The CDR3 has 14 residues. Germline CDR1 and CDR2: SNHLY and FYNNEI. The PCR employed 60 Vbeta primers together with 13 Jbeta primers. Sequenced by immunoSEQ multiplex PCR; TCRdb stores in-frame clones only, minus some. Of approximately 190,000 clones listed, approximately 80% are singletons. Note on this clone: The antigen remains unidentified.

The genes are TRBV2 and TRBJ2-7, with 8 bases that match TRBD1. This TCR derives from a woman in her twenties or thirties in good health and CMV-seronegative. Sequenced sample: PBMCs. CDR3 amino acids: CASSLDRVGYEQYF. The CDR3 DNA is TGTGCCAGCAGCCTGGACAGGGTTGGATACGAGCAGTACTTC.